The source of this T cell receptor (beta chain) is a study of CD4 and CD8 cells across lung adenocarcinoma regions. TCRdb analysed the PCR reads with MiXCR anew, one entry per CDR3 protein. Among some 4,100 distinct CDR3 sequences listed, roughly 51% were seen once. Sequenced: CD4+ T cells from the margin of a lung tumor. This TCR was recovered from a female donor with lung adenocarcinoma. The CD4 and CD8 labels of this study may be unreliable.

In nucleotides, the CDR3 is TGCGCCAGCAGTGATAACAGCGGGGGGACCACAGATACGCAGTATTTT. Residues: CASSDNSGGTTDTQYF. The V gene is TRBV10-1, the J gene TRBJ2-3, with 9 bases lining up with TRBD2. This CDR3 is 16 amino acids long. The ends lost 3 bases at V and 2 bases at J; junction bases unmatched: 6. Germline V CDR1 and CDR2: WNHNN, SYGVQD (reference sequence).